This TCR beta chain was sequenced in a study of shared clonotypes between healthy human individuals. General study results and limits: Compared with clonotypes that all four donors shared, non-shared clonotypes had lower generation probabilities. As a rule, naive subsets had a larger estimated richness than memory subsets. A limitation of the genetic and exposure-history diversity represented arose from few donors.

Assay execution proceeded at the deep level. Repertoires were generated with immunoSEQ multiplex PCR, while TCRdb's copy carries only in-frame clones and drops some. Of around 1.9 million clones in the sample, about 93% are singletons; the top ten hold approximately 1.7%. This CDR3 is 16 amino acids long. The V gene's germline CDR1 is MNHEY and CDR2 SVGAGI. Germline trimming cut 2 bases from V and 4 bases from J; bases unmatched to any gene: 8. Naivety among CD8 cells was defined by CD45RO negativity and positive CCR7 selection, thereby excluding terminally differentiated effector memory CD45RA+ cells. Concerning this clone itself: Its cognate antigen is unknown.

The source of this sequence is a man aged 18 to 29 in good health. Some clones in this sample may be carry-over from other donors' samples. Sequencing was done on a sample of naive CD8+ T cells from PBMCs. The chain has TRBV6-5 and TRBJ2-1; 7 bases line up with TRBD2. CDR3 region: CASSYEPGGPYNEQFF. DNA of the CDR3: TGTGCCAGCAGTTACGAACCGGGAGGCCCTTACAATGAGCAGTTCTTC.